The rows below give T cell receptor beta chains drawn from one sample of a study of CD8 T cells in Susac syndrome. TCRdb independently ran MiXCR on the immunoSEQ multiplex PCR reads; one entry per CDR3 protein. The table lists approximately 57,000 distinct CDR3 sequences, approximately 95% of them singletons. Sequencing input: CD8+ T cells from PBMCs. The receptors come from a human donor with Susac syndrome. The CDR3 runs from the conserved cysteine through the conserved F or W. A D gene is named only where the DNA matches it firmly. Expanded clones are given a class, and other clones once, few, many or no size at all.

CASSVDRSEQAFF	TGTGCCAGTAGTGTCGACAGGTCGGAGCAAGCTTTCTTT	13	TRBV19	NA	TRBJ1-1	once
CASSPAGTGNTIYF	TGTGCCAGCAGCCCAGCAGGTACCGGAAACACCATATATTTT	14	TRBV7-9	NA	TRBJ1-3	once
CASSLYTSTDTQYF	TGTGCCAGCAGCTTGTATACGAGCACAGATACGCAGTATTTT	14	TRBV5-5	NA	TRBJ2-3	NA
CASRPGAAVLTGGSYEQYF	TGTGCCAGCAGACCGGGGGCGGCAGTTCTAACCGGGGGCTCCTACGAGCAGTACTTC	19	TRBV21-1	NA	TRBJ2-7	NA
CATSAPGQEEASTDTQYF	TGTGCCACCAGTGCCCCGGGACAGGAGGAAGCTAGCACAGATACGCAGTATTTT	18	TRBV24-1	TRBD1	TRBJ2-3	NA
CASRVGPWLYEQYF	TGTGCCAGCAGAGTCGGGCCATGGCTCTACGAGCAGTACTTC	14	TRBV7-2	NA	TRBJ2-7	NA
CASSYGTGYEQYF	TGTGCCAGCAGCTACGGGACAGGGTACGAGCAGTACTTC	13	TRBV5-4	TRBD1	TRBJ2-7	NA
CASSEDRTGRDGNTIYF	TGTGCCAGCAGCGAGGACCGGACAGGGAGAGATGGAAACACCATATATTTT	17	TRBV9	TRBD1	TRBJ1-3	once
CASSYSVAYGYTF	TGTGCCAGCAGTTACTCCGTAGCTTATGGCTACACCTTC	13	TRBV6-5	NA	TRBJ1-2	NA
CASSIGTATNEQFF	TGTGCCAGTAGTATTGGGACAGCCACTAATGAGCAGTTCTTC	14	TRBV19	TRBD1	TRBJ2-1	NA
CASSLERNEQFF	TGTGCCAGCAGTTTGGAAAGGAATGAGCAGTTCTTC	12	TRBV27	NA	TRBJ2-1	NA
CSVEDGPVRYGYTF	TGCAGCGTTGAAGATGGGCCGGTCCGCTATGGCTACACCTTC	14	TRBV29-1	NA	TRBJ1-2	NA
CATSSKDRESDTQYF	TGTGCCACCAGCTCGAAGGACAGGGAATCAGATACGCAGTATTTT	15	TRBV15	TRBD1	TRBJ2-3	NA
CASSQSTGVSDTQYF	TGTGCCAGCAGCCAATCGACAGGGGTCTCAGATACGCAGTATTTT	15	TRBV3-1	TRBD1	TRBJ2-3	NA
CASSTRDRVSGANVLTF	TGTGCCAGCAGCACCCGGGACAGGGTGTCTGGGGCCAACGTCCTGACTTTC	17	TRBV5-6	TRBD1	TRBJ2-6	NA
CSARDYGGSSYNSPLHF	TGCAGTGCTAGAGATTACGGCGGCAGCTCCTATAATTCACCCCTCCACTTT	17	TRBV20-1	NA	TRBJ1-6	NA
CASSGALGGLTGYGYTF	TGTGCCAGCAGCGGCGCCTTGGGGGGGCTGACGGGTTATGGCTACACCTTC	17	TRBV9	NA	TRBJ1-2	NA
CASSQVDRGTDTQYF	TGCGCCAGCAGCCAAGTAGACAGGGGCACAGATACGCAGTATTTT	15	TRBV4-1	TRBD1	TRBJ2-3	few
CASSLGSTGGASGNTIYF	TGCGCCAGCAGCTTGGGTTCGACAGGGGGCGCTTCCGGAAACACCATATATTTT	18	TRBV5-1	TRBD1	TRBJ1-3	NA
CASRGRGLYNEQFF	TGTGCCAGTAGGGGCAGGGGACTTTACAATGAGCAGTTCTTC	14	TRBV19	NA	TRBJ2-1	NA
CAWSSTFTPENTQYF	TGTGCCTGGAGCTCGACCTTCACTCCAGAAAATACGCAGTATTTT	15	TRBV30	NA	TRBJ2-3	NA
CASSVGDIWGGYTF	TGTGCCAGCAGCGTAGGGGACATTTGGGGTGGCTACACCTTC	14	TRBV9	NA	TRBJ1-2	NA
CASGQGLNTEAFF	TGTGCCAGTGGACAGGGATTGAACACTGAAGCTTTCTTT	13	TRBV11-2	TRBD1	TRBJ1-1	NA
CASSLAGPSTDTQYF	TGTGCCAGCAGTTTGGCAGGTCCTAGCACAGATACGCAGTATTTT	15	TRBV27	NA	TRBJ2-3	NA
CASSEGTFQETQYF	TGTGCCAGCAGCGAGGGGACATTCCAAGAGACCCAGTACTTC	14	TRBV9	NA	TRBJ2-5	NA
CASSLTGRGETQYF	TGTGCCAGCAGTCTCACGGGGAGGGGGGAGACCCAGTACTTC	14	TRBV12-3/TRBV12-4	NA	TRBJ2-5	NA
CASSSSGRTDTQYF	TGTGCCAGCAGTTCTAGCGGGAGGACAGATACGCAGTATTTT	14	TRBV7-9	TRBD2	TRBJ2-3	NA
CASSFGRVESLYEQYF	TGTGCCAGCAGCTTTGGGCGAGTCGAGTCTCTCTACGAGCAGTACTTC	16	TRBV7-8	NA	TRBJ2-7	few
CASSQQGRAFF	TGCGCCAGCAGCCAGCAGGGAAGAGCTTTCTTT	11	TRBV4-1	NA	TRBJ1-1	once
CASSPTRQGRETQYF	TGTGCCAGCAGTCCCACCCGACAGGGTCGAGAGACCCAGTACTTC	15	TRBV12-3/TRBV12-4	TRBD1	TRBJ2-5	NA
CASSVGETPQYF	TGTGCCAGCAGCGTAGGGGAGACTCCGCAGTATTTT	12	TRBV9	NA	TRBJ2-3	NA
CSAKRTGRNTEAFF	TGCAGTGCTAAGCGGACAGGGCGGAACACTGAAGCTTTCTTT	14	TRBV20-1	TRBD1	TRBJ1-1	NA
CASSGRKLFF	TGTGCCAGCAGTGGGAGAAAACTGTTTTTT	10	TRBV2	NA	TRBJ1-4	NA
CSAGGLDAYEQYF	TGCAGTGCTGGGGGCCTAGATGCCTACGAGCAGTACTTC	13	TRBV20-1	NA	TRBJ2-7	NA
CASSQGGGRSPLHF	TGTGCCAGCAGCCAAGGAGGGGGGAGATCACCCCTCCACTTT	14	TRBV4-2	NA	TRBJ1-6	NA
CASRGSDEQFF	TGTGCCAGCAGGGGAAGTGATGAGCAGTTCTTC	11	TRBV7-9	NA	TRBJ2-1	few
CATSDKGGSYNEQFF	TGTGCCACCAGTGATAAGGGGGGAAGCTACAATGAGCAGTTCTTC	15	TRBV24-1	NA	TRBJ2-1	NA